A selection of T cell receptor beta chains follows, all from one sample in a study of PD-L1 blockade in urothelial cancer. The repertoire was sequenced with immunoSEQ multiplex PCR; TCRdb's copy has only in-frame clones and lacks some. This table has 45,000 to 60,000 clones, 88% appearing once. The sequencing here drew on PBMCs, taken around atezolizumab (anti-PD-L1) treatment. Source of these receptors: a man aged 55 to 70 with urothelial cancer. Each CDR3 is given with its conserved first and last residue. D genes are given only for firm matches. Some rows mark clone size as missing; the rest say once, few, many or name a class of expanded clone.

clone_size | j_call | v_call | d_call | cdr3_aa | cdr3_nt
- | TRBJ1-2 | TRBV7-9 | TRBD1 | CASSSWDRAFFGYTF | TGTGCCAGCAGCTCCTGGGACAGGGCGTTCTTTGGCTACACCTTC
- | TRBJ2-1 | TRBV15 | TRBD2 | CATSRLAGGRGNEQFF | TGTGCCACCAGCAGATTAGCGGGGGGGCGTGGGAATGAGCAGTTCTTC
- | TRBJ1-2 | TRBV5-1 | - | CASSLVGGLANYGYTF | TGCGCCAGCAGCTTGGTGGGAGGACTCGCTAACTATGGCTACACCTTC
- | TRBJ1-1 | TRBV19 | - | CASSIKRRNTEAFF | TGTGCCAGTAGTATAAAGAGGAGGAACACTGAAGCTTTCTTT
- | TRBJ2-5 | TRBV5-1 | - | CASSLEETQYF | TGCGCCAGCAGTCTAGAAGAGACCCAGTACTTC
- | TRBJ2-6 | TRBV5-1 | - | CASSLDSFWANVLTF | TGCGCCAGCAGCTTGGACAGCTTCTGGGCCAACGTCCTGACTTTC
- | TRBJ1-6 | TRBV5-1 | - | CASSLVGGESDSPLHF | TGCGCCAGCAGCTTGGTTGGTGGGGAGTCTGATTCACCCCTCCACTTT
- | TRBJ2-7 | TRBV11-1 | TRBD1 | CASSPRAGGPYEQYF | TGTGCCAGCAGCCCCAGGGCAGGGGGCCCCTACGAGCAGTACTTC
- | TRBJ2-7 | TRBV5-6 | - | CASSPSIETGQYF | TGTGCCAGCAGCCCCTCTATTGAAACGGGGCAGTACTTC
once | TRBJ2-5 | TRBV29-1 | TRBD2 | CSVGGLEGGPRETQYF | TGCAGCGTTGGAGGCTTGGAGGGAGGGCCCCGGGAGACCCAGTACTTC
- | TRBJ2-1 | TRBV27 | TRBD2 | CASSLSAGISYNEQFF | TGTGCCAGCAGTTTATCAGCGGGAATCTCCTACAATGAGCAGTTCTTC
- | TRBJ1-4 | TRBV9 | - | CASSVDFSFGGVEKLFF | TGTGCCAGCAGCGTAGACTTTTCGTTCGGAGGGGTTGAAAAACTGTTTTTT
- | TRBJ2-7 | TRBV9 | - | CASSISGNSYEQYF | TGTGCCAGCAGTATTAGCGGTAACTCCTACGAGCAGTACTTC
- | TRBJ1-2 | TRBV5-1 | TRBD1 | CASSEGTVTNYGYTF | TGCGCCAGCAGCGAAGGGACAGTCACTAACTATGGCTACACCTTC
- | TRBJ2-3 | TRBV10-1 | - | CASSPRRGGSDTQYF | TGCGCCAGCAGCCCCCGGCGGGGAGGATCAGATACGCAGTATTTT
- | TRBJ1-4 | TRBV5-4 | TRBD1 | CASSRDQGGTNEKLFF | TGTGCCAGCAGCCGCGACCAGGGGGGAACTAATGAAAAACTGTTTTTT
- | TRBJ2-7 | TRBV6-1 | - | CASSPRQDTSYEQYF | TGTGCCAGCAGTCCCCGACAGGATACCTCCTACGAGCAGTACTTC
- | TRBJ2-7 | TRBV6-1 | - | CASRQGAPYEQYF | TGTGCCAGCAGGCAGGGTGCCCCCTACGAGCAGTACTTC
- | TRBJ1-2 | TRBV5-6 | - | CASSLDKLLGMLGGYTF | TGTGCCAGCAGCTTGGATAAACTCTTGGGCATGCTCGGTGGCTACACCTTC
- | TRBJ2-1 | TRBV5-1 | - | CASSLANPAILNEQFF | TGCGCCAGCAGCTTGGCAAACCCCGCGATCCTCAATGAGCAGTTCTTC
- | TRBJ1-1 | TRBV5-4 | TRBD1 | CASSLGQGVNTEAFF | TGTGCCAGCAGCTTGGGACAGGGTGTGAACACTGAAGCTTTCTTT
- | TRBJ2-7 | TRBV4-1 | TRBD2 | CASSQEGGGRFEQYF | TGCGCCAGCAGCCAAGAGGGAGGCGGGAGGTTCGAGCAGTACTTC
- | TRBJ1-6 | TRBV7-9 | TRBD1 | CASSLGTVNSPLHF | TGTGCCAGCAGCTTGGGGACAGTCAATTCACCCCTCCACTTT
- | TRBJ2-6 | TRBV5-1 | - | CASSLQGFSGANVLTF | TGCGCCAGCAGCCTACAGGGTTTCTCTGGGGCCAACGTCCTGACTTTC
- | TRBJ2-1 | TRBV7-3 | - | CASSPTGVEQFF | TGTGCCAGCAGCCCCACCGGGGTTGAGCAGTTCTTC
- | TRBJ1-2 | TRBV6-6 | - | CASSYSSDNGYTF | TGTGCCAGCAGTTACTCCTCGGACAACGGCTACACCTTC
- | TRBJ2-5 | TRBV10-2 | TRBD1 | CASGGGTGGGETQYF | TGCGCCAGCGGAGGGGGGACAGGGGGAGGGGAGACCCAGTACTTC
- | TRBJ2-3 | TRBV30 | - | CAWSQGTDTQYF | TGTGCCTGGAGTCAGGGCACAGATACGCAGTATTTT
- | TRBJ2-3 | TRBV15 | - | CATSTVGAGTDTQYF | TGTGCCACCAGCACTGTGGGTGCGGGCACAGATACGCAGTATTTT
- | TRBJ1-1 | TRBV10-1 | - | CASMGGGILLNTEAFF | TGCGCCAGCATGGGCGGGGGTATTCTTCTAAACACTGAAGCTTTCTTT
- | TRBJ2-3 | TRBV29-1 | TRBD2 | CSVGGGRATDTQYF | TGCAGCGTTGGGGGCGGGAGGGCCACAGATACGCAGTATTTT
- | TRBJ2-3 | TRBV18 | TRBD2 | CASSRGLAGGDTDTQYF | TGTGCCAGCTCACGTGGACTAGCGGGAGGAGACACAGATACGCAGTATTTT
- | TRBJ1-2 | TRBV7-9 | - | CASSPEAAGYTF | TGTGCCAGCAGCCCCGAAGCGGCAGGCTACACCTTC
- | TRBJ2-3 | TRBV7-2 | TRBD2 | CASSLGVAGHTDTQYF | TGTGCCAGCAGCTTAGGGGTAGCGGGACACACAGATACGCAGTATTTT
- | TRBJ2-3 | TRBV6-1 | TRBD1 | CASSEETGPDTDTQYF | TGTGCCAGCAGTGAAGAGACAGGGCCCGACACAGATACGCAGTATTTT
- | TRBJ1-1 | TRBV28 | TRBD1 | CASRTGGTNTEAFF | TGTGCCAGCAGGACAGGGGGGACGAACACTGAAGCTTTCTTT
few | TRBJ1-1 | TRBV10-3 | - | CAISELQANTEAFF | TGTGCCATCAGTGAGTTACAGGCGAACACTGAAGCTTTCTTT
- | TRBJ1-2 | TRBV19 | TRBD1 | CASSIGLQGASGYTF | TGTGCCAGTAGTATAGGGTTACAGGGGGCCTCTGGCTACACCTTC
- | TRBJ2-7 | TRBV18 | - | CASSPSQASSYEQYF | TGTGCCAGCTCACCAAGTCAGGCGAGCTCCTACGAGCAGTACTTC
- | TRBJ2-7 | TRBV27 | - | CASSLQGGEQYF | TGTGCCAGCAGTCTCCAGGGGGGCGAGCAGTACTTC
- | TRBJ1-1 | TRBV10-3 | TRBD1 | CAIRITGDAEAFF | TGTGCCATCAGGATCACAGGGGACGCTGAAGCTTTCTTT
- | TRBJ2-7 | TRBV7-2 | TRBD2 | CASSLSRGRAGEQYF | TGTGCCAGCAGCTTAAGTCGCGGGAGGGCCGGCGAGCAGTACTTC
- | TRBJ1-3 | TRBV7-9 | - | CASSLEATGSGNTIYF | TGTGCCAGCAGCTTAGAAGCGACGGGCTCTGGAAACACCATATATTTT
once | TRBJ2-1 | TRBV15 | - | CATSTRLASTMKEQFF | TGTGCCACCAGCACCCGCCTAGCAAGCACAATGAAGGAGCAGTTCTTC
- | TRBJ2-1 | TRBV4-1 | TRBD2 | CASSQVVSGVYNEQFF | TGCGCCAGCAGCCAAGTCGTGAGCGGGGTCTACAATGAGCAGTTCTTC
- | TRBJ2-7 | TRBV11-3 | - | CASSRTEYEQYF | TGTGCCAGCAGCCGGACAGAGTACGAGCAGTACTTC
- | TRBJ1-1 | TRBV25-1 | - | CASSVTGMNTEAFF | TGTGCCAGCAGCGTTACAGGAATGAACACTGAAGCTTTCTTT
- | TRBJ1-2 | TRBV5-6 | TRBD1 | CASSLVETGSGYTF | TGTGCCAGCAGCTTGGTCGAGACAGGGAGTGGCTACACCTTC
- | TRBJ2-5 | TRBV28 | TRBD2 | CASSSPLREGRETQYF | TGTGCCAGCAGTTCCCCCCTGCGGGAGGGCCGGGAGACCCAGTACTTC